This T cell receptor beta chain was profiled in a study of radiation and T cells in renal cell carcinoma. Clones were sequenced by immunoSEQ multiplex PCR, and TCRdb holds only the in-frame ones, with some missing. The sample holds about 150,000 clones; approximately 90% are singletons and the top ten take approximately 12%. The germline CDR1 and CDR2 sequences are SGHTS and YDEGEE. The CDR3 extends over 14 amino acids. Trimming shortened V by 6 bases and J by 10 bases, and 20 bases separated the two germline ends. Time point here: baseline pretreatment blood. Specified treatment: 15 Gy SBRT to primary tumor, nephrectomy 4 weeks later.

J is TRBJ2-1 and V is TRBV5-8, with D perhaps matching TRBD2 (5 bases). The sequenced sample was blood, obtained from a patient whose treatment included radiotherapy and nephrectomy. The TCR comes from a woman aged 50 to 60 with renal cell carcinoma. CDR3: CASTPRAFSGEQFF. Written as DNA, the CDR3 is TGTGCCAGCACCCCCCGGGCTTTCTCGGGGGAGCAGTTCTTC. Together with reference TRBV5-8 and TRBJ2-1, the CDR3 gives the full variable domain: EAGVTQSPTHLIKTRGQQATLRCSPISGHTSVYWYQQALGLGLQFLLWYDEGEERNRGNFPPRFSGRQFPNYSSELNVNALELEDSALYLCASTPRAFSGEQFFGPGTRLTVL.